This T cell receptor (beta chain) emerged from a study of T cell responses to AZD1222 COVID-19 vaccine (dated by TCRdb to 2020 to 2023). About the study as a whole: AZD1222 recipients given second doses at about 4 weeks or at about 12 weeks were pooled, since spike-specific TCR depth and breadth were not found to differ between the two schedules. TCR sequencing covered some 240 trial participants: 200 to 210 given two doses of AZD1222 and about 26 given two doses of MenACWY control vaccine. Trial participants were enrolled into age subgroups of 18-55, 56-69 and 70-plus years, which contained around 150, 29 and 61 TCR-sequenced participants, respectively. Study-wide conclusions, independent of this receptor: In the small 56-69-year group, the increase in depth fell short of significance, most likely because of low power. Participants were mostly white British, with more females than males. The authors suggested clonal diversity may have been underestimated. Because no day 14 peak-response samples were available, the repertoires could be characterized only after the peak T cell response. Conclusions about previously exposed vaccinees are limited because only five to seven AZD1222 recipients were SARS-CoV-2 seropositive at baseline. CD4 TCRs associated with the vaccine covered the entire spike protein, and the dominant responses were in regions 160-218 and 743-854. Reportedly, almost half of the unique spike-specific TCRs recognized epitopes lying outside the regions that are mutated in the B.1.351 and B.1.1.7 variants. After two AZD1222 doses, spike-specific TCR breadth and depth were significantly higher than at day 0 and than in MenACWY recipients.

The CDR3 regions of human TCRbeta chains were analyzed by immunosequencing. The source study handled its data this way. TCRs in the repertoires were matched against a reference library of SARS-CoV-2-specific TCRs that had been generated with the MIRA antigen-specificity platform. Breadth was defined as the fraction of unique TCRs that were SARS-CoV-2-associated. Depth was defined as the fraction of total T cells that were SARS-CoV-2-associated. Using the MIRA data, every spike-specific TCR was mapped to the spike region that the TCR reacted to and assigned to either a CD4 or a CD8 class. Log10-transformed breadth and depth values were compared by one-way ANOVA with Sidak's multiple comparisons tests. Held by TCRdb, this immuneACCESS table contains in-frame sequences only and omits some clones. Under half of the omission traces to an unresolved V gene where checked; the cause of the rest is unknown. V, J and clone size reflect that table, while D and trimming were determined from the DNA. For this sample there are around 130,000 clones; more than 70% appear just once. Approximately 12% of the sample is taken by the ten largest.

The time point label here, explained by the study, means: baseline before first vaccination. Samples from vaccinated people were obtained from the UK trials COV001 and COV002, which included a single-blind randomized controlled phase 2/3 trial of AZD1222 (ChAdOx1 nCoV-19) in healthy adults. Trial participant PBMC samples were collected at day 0 and day 28 after the second dose for TCRbeta chain sequencing. V trim: 6 bases; J trim: 8 bases; unmatched bases: 5. The CDR3 measures 15 amino acids from cysteine to phenylalanine. The sequence is cut down to CDR3 DNA, 45 bases in frame from base 1. From the germline V gene, CDR1 is SGHVS and CDR2 is FNYEAQ. Comments on this clone: Its recognized antigen is unknown. No quality values exist for individual bases; no much larger clone is one base distant.

The material sequenced was peripheral blood, taken on day 0 of AZD1222 vaccination. This TCR was recovered from an adult in good health. The chain is made from TRBV7-6 and TRBJ2-1; 15 of the junction bases match TRBD2. This receptor carries the CDR3 CASSWTSGGVHEQFF. The sequence in DNA is TGTGCCAGCAGTTGGACTAGCGGGGGGGTGCATGAGCAGTTCTTC.